The present T cell receptor (beta chain) was sequenced within a study of somatic mutations in cytotoxic T cells in rheumatoid arthritis. Repertoires were generated with immunoSEQ multiplex PCR, while TCRdb's copy carries only in-frame clones and drops some. The data show fewer than 11,000 clones, with around four fifths seen just once and 6.5% to 8% held by the top ten. CDR3 length equals 15 residues. The V and J ends lost 5 bases and 4 bases, in that order; junction bases with no gene match: 2. Germline V gives CDR1 LNHDA, CDR2 SQIVND (reference sequence). Sequencing was performed on CD8+ T cells sorted from blood. The chain is built from TRBV19 and TRBJ2-1, with 13 bases that match TRBD2. The clonotype was recovered from an adult with rheumatoid arthritis. CDR3 DNA: TGTGCCAGTAGTCCGACTAGCGGGGGGTACAATGAGCAGTTCTTC. Translated: CASSPTSGGYNEQFF.